This TCR beta chain was profiled in a study of cytotoxic CD8 clonotypes in ibrutinib-treated CLL. CDR1 is SEHNR and CDR2 is FQNEAQ in the germline V gene (reference sequence). The CDR3 contains 16 residues. Germline trimming cut 5 bases from V and 1 base from J; bases unmatched to any gene: 6. The table came from immunoSEQ multiplex PCR; TCRdb's copy has only in-frame clones and leaves some out. This repertoire shows a few hundred thousand clones, roughly two thirds found once; its top ten account for around 6.3%. The sequence was obtained from a human donor with chronic lymphocytic leukemia. The gene calls are TRBV7-9 and TRBJ2-3, with 10 bases that match TRBD2. The material was PBMCs, obtained after 36 months of ibrutinib treatment. The CDR3 sequence is CASSPAGTSGTDTQYF. In nucleotides, the CDR3 is TGTGCCAGCAGCCCAGCAGGGACTAGCGGCACAGATACGCAGTATTTT.